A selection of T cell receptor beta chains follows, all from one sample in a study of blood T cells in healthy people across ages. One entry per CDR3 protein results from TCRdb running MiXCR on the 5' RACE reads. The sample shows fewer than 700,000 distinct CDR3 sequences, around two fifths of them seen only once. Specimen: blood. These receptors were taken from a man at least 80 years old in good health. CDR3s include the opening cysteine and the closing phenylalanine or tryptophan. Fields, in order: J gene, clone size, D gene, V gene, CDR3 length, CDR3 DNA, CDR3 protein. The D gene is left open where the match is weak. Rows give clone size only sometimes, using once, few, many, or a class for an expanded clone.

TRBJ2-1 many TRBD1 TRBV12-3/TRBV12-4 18 TGTGCCAGCAGTTTAGTATCGATAGGGACAGACAGATACAATGAGCAGTTCTTC CASSLVSIGTDRYNEQFF
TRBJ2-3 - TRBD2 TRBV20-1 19 TGCAGTGCTACCCGACTAGCGGGAGGGCCTTACCGTCGGGCAGATACGCAGTATTTT CSATRLAGGPYRRADTQYF
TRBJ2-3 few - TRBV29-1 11 TGCAGCGGTGACGGAGGAGATACGCAGTATTTT CSGDGGDTQYF
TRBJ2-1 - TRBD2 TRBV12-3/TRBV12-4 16 TGTGCCAGCAGTCCCCGGGGGAGCGGGGGGGCTTATGAGCAGTTCTTC CASSPRGSGGAYEQFF
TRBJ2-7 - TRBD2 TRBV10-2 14 TGCGCCAGCAGTGTCAAGCTAGCGGGACACGAGCAGTACTTC CASSVKLAGHEQYF
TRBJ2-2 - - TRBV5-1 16 TGCGCCAGCTCACTCGCCAATTCCGGGGTTACCGGGGAGCTGTTTTTT CASSLANSGVTGELFF
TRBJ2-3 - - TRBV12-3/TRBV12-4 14 TGTGCCAGCAGTGTAGGGCAGGGTGGAGATACGCAGTATTTT CASSVGQGGDTQYF
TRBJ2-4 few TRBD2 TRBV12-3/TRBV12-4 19 TGTGCCAGCAGTTTAGAATCACTAGCGGGAGAGCTAGCCAAAAACATTCAGTACTTC CASSLESLAGELAKNIQYF
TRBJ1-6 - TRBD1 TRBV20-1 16 TGCAGTGCTAATCCGTTCGGGGGACAGGGGAATTCACCCCTCCACTTT CSANPFGGQGNSPLHF
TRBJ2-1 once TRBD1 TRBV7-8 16 TGTGCCAGCAGCTACCGACAGGGCAGCAAACACAATGAGCAGTTCTTC CASSYRQGSKHNEQFF